The T cell receptor beta chain under discussion was sequenced for a study of shared clonotypes between healthy human individuals. Study information: Plates per donor: three CD4 naive, three CD4 memory, two CD8 naive, one CD8 memory.

In regard to this clone: Its specificity is unknown. Other nucleotide sequences in the sample specify the same CDR3.

The CDR3 contains 13 residues. Germline V gives CDR1 LNHNV, CDR2 YYDKDF (reference sequence). The V and J ends lost 0 bases and 3 bases respectively, with 5 bases between them. Sequenced by immunoSEQ multiplex PCR; TCRdb stores in-frame clones only, minus some. In the table there are approximately 940,000 clones, less than 85% of which are singletons. The study's findings and limits: Sampling was confined to blood; repertoires within tissues likely differ. Clonotypes not shared had lower generation probabilities than those common to all four donors. Several donors held about 5% of naive CD4 clonotypes in common.

The source of this sequence is a man younger than 35 in good health. The specimen was memory CD4+ T cells sorted from blood. As to subset: CD45RA-negative fraction. J is TRBJ2-5 and V is TRBV15, with D uncertain. CDR3 bases: TGTGCCACCAGCAGAGATCGGGAAGAGACCCAGTACTTC. This translates into CATSRDREETQYF.